This TCR beta chain was recovered during a study of T cells in Graves' hyperthyroidism and ophthalmopathy. This clonotype was observed at least ten times. Amplification yielded TCR beta CDR3 regions, with RNA transcripts as the source. The HTBI primer set served for first-round RT-PCR of the TCR CDR3. TCRdb fed the multiplex PCR reads into MiXCR, producing one record per CDR3 protein. The table has about 200,000 distinct CDR3 sequences, about a sixth seen once. There are 15 residues in the CDR3. The V gene's germline CDR1 is MNHEY and CDR2 SMNVEV (reference sequence). V shed 4 bases and J 1 base; nucleotides not matched to a gene: 7.

This TCR derives from a woman aged 45-60 years with Graves' hyperthyroidism. The sequenced material came from blood. The chain couples TRBV27 to TRBJ2-7, with 7 bases lining up with TRBD1. CDR3 bases: TGTGCCAGCAGTTATAGGACAGGCCGATCCTACGAGCAGTACTTC. It codes for CASSYRTGRSYEQYF.